This passage covers 20 T cell receptor beta chains from one sample sequenced in a study of CD8 T cells in ankylosing spondylitis. Study-wide results and caveats: Ankylosing spondylitis blood seemed to carry a telltale TCR beta motif made of under ten highly homologous variants.

One entry per CDR3 protein, called by TCRdb with MiXCR from the 5' RACE reads. The sample consists of around 490,000 distinct CDR3 sequences, approximately 5% of them appearing once. The antigens for these receptors are not known. The sequenced sample consisted of blood, either unsorted or a sorted T cell fraction (not recorded which). These receptors were taken from a male donor with ankylosing spondylitis.

Many counts were recorded for this clonotype. V is TRBV27 and J is TRBJ2-1; D not resolved. The germline V gene has CDR1 MNHEY and CDR2 SMNVEV (reference sequence). V gave up 0 bases and J gave up 5 bases, with 11 bases separating them. This CDR3 region has 15 residues. CDR3 coding DNA: TGTGCCAGCAGTTTATCAGTAGGTCTGAACAATGAGCAGTTCTTC. It specifies CASSLSVGLNNEQFF.

This chain uses TRBV3-1 with TRBJ2-1; TRBD1 or TRBD2 may be the D gene (5 bases each). Germline loops: CDR1 LGHDT, CDR2 YNNKEL (reference sequence). V dropped 4 bases and J dropped 4 bases, with 8 bases sitting between them. CDR3 length equals 13 residues. In nucleotides, the CDR3 is TGTGCCAGCAGCCCAGAGGGGTACAATGAGCAGTTCTTC. This encodes CASSPEGYNEQFF.

This clonotype was counted between two and nine times. The V and J genes are TRBV20-1 and TRBJ2-1; D is uncertain. Trimming stripped 1 base from V and 3 bases from J, with 13 bases between. This CDR3 is built from 15 residues. CDR1 and CDR2 (germline): DFQATT, SNEGSKA (reference sequence). This chain's CDR3 is CSARVLPTRYNEQFF. The CDR3 DNA reads TGCAGTGCTAGAGTGCTTCCGACCCGCTACAATGAGCAGTTCTTC.

A word on this clonotype: This may be a read error, as it is one base from a much larger clone. The chain carries TRBV20-1 and TRBJ2-1; 8 bases map to TRBD2. This CDR3 is built from 14 residues. Germline-derived CDR1 and CDR2 are DFQATT and SNEGSKA (reference sequence). With V trimmed by 3 bases and J by 8 bases, 9 bases remained unmatched. For the CDR3, the DNA is TGCAGTGCTAGCCTCAGCGGGGGTGTGGATGAGCAGTTCTTC. As protein: CSASLSGGVDEQFF.

In its sample, this clonotype was seen many times. This sequence joins TRBV29-1 and TRBJ1-2; D ambiguous. This CDR3 is 12 amino acids long. V dropped 7 bases and J dropped 3 bases, with 12 bases sitting between them. The germline gives CDR1 SQVTM, CDR2 ANQGSEA. CDR3 sequence reads: CSAGRFDYGYTF. The CDR3 nucleotides are TGCAGCGCCGGACGGTTTGACTATGGCTACACCTTC.

The V call is TRBV20-1, the J call TRBJ2-1, with D uncertain. CDR1 DFQATT and CDR2 SNEGSKA come from the germline V gene (reference sequence). This CDR3 has 14 residues. Trimming removed 6 bases at V and 6 bases at J, with 18 bases between. Here the CDR3 DNA reads TGCAGTGCCCGGACCCCCGCCGTGATCAATGAGCAGTTCTTC. It is translated as CSARTPAVINEQFF.

The sample holds a few counts of this clonotype. The rearrangement links TRBV18 to TRBJ2-1; D may correspond to TRBD1 or TRBD2 (5 bases each). Trimming removed 3 bases at V and 7 bases at J, with 10 bases between. Germline V gene data show CDR1 as KGHSH and CDR2 as LQKENI. The CDR3 covers 13 residues. The CDR3 coding sequence is TGTGCCAGCTCACCCAGGGAGCTGAATGAGCAGTTCTTC. This gives the protein CASSPRELNEQFF.

This clonotype occurred a few times. This chain connects TRBV6-5 to TRBJ2-5, with D hard to call. CDR1 and CDR2 from the germline V gene are MNHEY and SVGAGI. CDR3 length: 16 residues. The V end lost 0 bases, the J end lost 1 base, and 12 bases lay between the germline ends. This CDR3 reads CASSYSVSPFQETQYF. For the CDR3, the DNA is TGTGCCAGCAGTTACTCCGTTTCCCCGTTCCAAGAGACCCAGTACTTC.

In its sample, this clonotype was seen many times. CDR3 residues: CASSTGKLMTDTQYF. The CDR3 nucleotides read TGCGCCAGCTCTACAGGGAAGCTAATGACAGATACGCAGTATTTT. This chain joins TRBV5-1 and TRBJ2-3, with a weak D call TRBD1 (6 bases). Per germline, CDR1 SGHRS and CDR2 YFSETQ. This CDR3 contains 15 residues. The V gene lost 7 bases and the J gene lost 3 bases, with 18 bases spanning the gap. The complete variable domain, with remaining parts taken from reference TRBV5-1 and TRBJ2-3, reads KAGVTQTPRYLIKTRGQQVTLSCSPISGHRSVSWYQQTPGQGLQFLFEYFSETQRNKGNFPGRFSGRQFSNSRSEMNVSTLELGDSALYLCASSTGKLMTDTQYFGPGTRLTVL.

This clonotype was counted at least ten times. The CDR3 DNA sequence: TGCAGTGCTAGTAACAGGGACTCCTACGAGCAGTACTTC. Translated, it gives CSASNRDSYEQYF. The chain uses TRBV20-1 and TRBJ2-7; perhaps TRBD1 as D (6 bases). Germline CDR1 and CDR2: DFQATT and SNEGSKA (reference sequence). V was cut by 3 bases and J by 0 bases, with 9 bases left in between. The CDR3 totals 13 residues.

This clonotype appeared many times. The V gene is TRBV7-2, the J gene TRBJ2-1, with 7 bases matching TRBD2. The V gene's germline CDR1 is SGHTA and CDR2 FQGNSA. The J segment lost 6 bases and the V segment lost 4 bases, leaving 3 bases of the junction unmatched. The CDR3 contains 13 residues. For the CDR3, the DNA is TGTGCCAGCAGCTCTCTAGCGGCCAATGAGCAGTTCTTC. Translated, it gives CASSSLAANEQFF. The full variable domain, with the rest looked up from reference TRBV7-2 and TRBJ2-1, is GAGVSQSPSNKVTEKGKDVELRCDPISGHTALYWYRQSLGQGLEFLIYFQGNSAPDKSGLPSDRFSAERTGGSVSTLTIQRTQQEDSAVYLCASSSLAANEQFFGPGTRLTVL.

This clonotype was seen many times. The V call is TRBV4-3, the J call TRBJ1-6; D is ambiguous. The CDR3 runs to 17 residues. Trimming removed 0 bases from V and 3 bases from J, with 12 bases in between. Germline CDR1 LGHNA, CDR2 YSLEER. CDR3 in DNA: TGCGCCAGCAGCCAAGATCATGGCAGCTACTATAATTCACCCCTCCACTTT. Protein: CASSQDHGSYYNSPLHF.

This clonotype showed up many times. This chain links TRBV20-1 with TRBJ2-7; no definite D call. Germline V gives CDR1 DFQATT, CDR2 SNEGSKA (reference sequence). The V end lost 4 bases, the J end lost 3 bases, and 25 bases lay between the germline ends. The CDR3 consists of 17 residues. The CDR3 is CSATPGEKVKILYEQYF. As DNA, the CDR3 is TGCAGTGCTACGCCAGGCGAGAAGGTGAAGATTCTCTACGAGCAGTACTTC.

The table lists this clonotype with a few counts. This sequence joins TRBV7-2 and TRBJ1-2; weak D call: TRBD1 (5 bases). The germline V gene has CDR1 SGHTA and CDR2 FQGNSA. The CDR3 loop spans 16 amino acids. Trimming pared 4 bases from V and 1 base from J, leaving 16 bases between. CDR3 coding DNA: TGTGCCAGCAGCTGGAGCCCCGGGGGAAGTAACTATGGCTACACCTTC. It codes for CASSWSPGGSNYGYTF.

This clonotype was seen at least ten times. This chain connects TRBV18 to TRBJ2-1; D remains unclear. Deletions cut 3 bases from V and 5 bases from J, with 8 bases between. The CDR3 totals 13 residues. Germline values: CDR1 KGHSH, CDR2 LQKENI. In DNA, the CDR3 is TGTGCCAGCTCACCTGGGCCTAACAATGAGCAGTTCTTC. Translation gives CASSPGPNNEQFF.

This clonotype was recorded many times. The rearrangement joins TRBV29-1 to TRBJ2-1; 10 nucleotides align to TRBD2. Germline V CDR1 and CDR2: SQVTM, ANQGSEA. Trimming cost V 6 bases and J 9 bases; bases outside gene matches: 11. The CDR3 is 14 residues long. The DNA for the CDR3 is TGCAGCGTCGTACGAGGCGCTAGCGGGGGTGAGCAGTTCTTC. Residues: CSVVRGASGGEQFF.

This clonotype was detected ten times or more. The chain carries TRBV6-5 and TRBJ2-1; 9 nucleotides agree with TRBD1. The CDR3 sequence is 16 residues long. Trimming removed 0 bases from V and 6 bases from J; junction bases left unmatched: 6. In germline, CDR1 is MNHEY, CDR2 SVGAGI. CDR3 sequence: CASSYSWDRVSNEQFF. The CDR3 DNA follows: TGTGCCAGCAGTTACTCTTGGGACAGGGTGTCCAATGAGCAGTTCTTC.

There are a few counts of this clonotype. This chain links TRBV5-1 with TRBJ2-7, with D possibly being TRBD2 (6 bases). The CDR3 loop spans 15 amino acids. V was shortened by 4 bases and J by 4 bases, with 18 bases between the two germline ends. Looked up from germline, CDR1 is SGHRS and CDR2 is YFSETQ. CDR3 coding DNA: TGCGCCAGCAGCGGCGGGACTGGCGACGGGTACGAGCAGTACTTC. This sequence encodes CASSGGTGDGYEQYF. Full variable domain (missing parts from reference TRBV5-1 and TRBJ2-7): KAGVTQTPRYLIKTRGQQVTLSCSPISGHRSVSWYQQTPGQGLQFLFEYFSETQRNKGNFPGRFSGRQFSNSRSEMNVSTLELGDSALYLCASSGGTGDGYEQYFGPGTRLTVT.

This clonotype was seen more than once but under ten times. The chain combines TRBV7-2 with TRBJ2-5; 8 bases match TRBD2. CDR3 length: 16 amino acids. V gave up 5 bases and J gave up 5 bases; unmatched junction bases: 13. The germline V gene encodes CDR1 SGHTA and CDR2 FQGNSA. The DNA for the CDR3 is TGTGCCAGCAGCCTCGGGGAGCGGGAGAAGAGGGAGACCCAGTACTTC. The encoded protein is CASSLGEREKRETQYF.

This clonotype was observed a handful of times. The CDR3 sequence: CASSQDSRAGGYTF. In DNA, the CDR3 is TGTGCCAGCAGCCAAGATTCGAGGGCGGGCGGCTACACCTTC. The chain combines TRBV4-2 with TRBJ1-2; D call uncertain. The germline gives CDR1 LGHNA, CDR2 YNFKEQ. The CDR3 consists of 14 residues. V dropped 0 bases and J dropped 8 bases, with 13 bases sitting between them.